Sequencing of this T cell receptor (beta chain) was carried out in a study of read filtering for tumor transcriptome and immune sequencing (dated by TCRdb to the early 2020s). Context from the whole study: The cohort was composed of more than 16 male and roughly 15 female patients, with a mean age of approximately 62 years and an age range of roughly 47 to 80. TCR-region mapped reads per sample ranged from about 4.05 to 11 million with IR-seq versus only about 85 to 1,300 with RNA-seq. After DNase treatment, whole-transcriptome libraries were prepared with the TruSeq RNA Access Library Prep Kit. TCR repertoires obtained by targeted immune repertoire sequencing and by bulk whole-transcriptome sequencing performed on the same bone marrow samples were compared. By revised international staging, roughly 8 patients were R-ISS I, under 20 were R-ISS II and 6 or 7 were R-ISS III. One main goal was a read-filtering strategy for immune repertoire data, in particular deciding whether clonotypes backed by only one read should be removed.

Starting from around 400 ng RNA, TCR libraries were constructed with the Immunoverse kit using molecular barcoded adaptors that cover the alpha/delta and beta/gamma chains. The same RNA used for transcriptome sequencing was used for TCR library preparation. An Illumina HiSeq 4000 with 2 x 150 cycles was used to sequence the TCR libraries. Regarding the original processing steps: TCR reads were aligned to human V, D, J and C references and assembled into CDR3 clonotypes with MiXCR, including quality filtering and error correction. The tcR package in R was used to analyze clonotype counts and gene usage diversity. For inspection of raw mapping reads, RNA-seq reads were mapped by STAR aligner version 2.5.3a onto GRCh37 of the human genome. IR-seq fastq files were randomly downsampled with Seqtk 1.3 to test the effect of sequencing depth on detected clonotypes. In-frame beta chains were kept once TCRdb had trimmed the public reads at Q25 with fastp and called clones with MiXCR. Each CDR3 protein gets just one entry, which takes the most common genes and DNA from the rows behind it. The V and J calls were not made by the authors but by TCRdb's processing. In this sample the table shows fewer than 35,000 distinct CDR3 sequences, 15% to 20% of which occur a single time. The top ten constitute 16% of the sample.

What the study reported, not specific to this receptor: The correlation between IR-seq and RNA-seq shared clonotype proportions was increased by removal of single-read clonotypes. Compared with RNA-seq, IR-seq captured clonotypes at much higher depth and more reliably, and a smaller IR-seq throughput was enough to identify most shared clonotypes. The sorted CD138-negative fraction was a mixed bone marrow immune population, not purified T cells. Single-read clonotypes made up around 86% of clonotypes but only 3.5% to 4% of total reads in IR-seq, compared with approximately 70% of clonotypes and roughly 49% of reads in RNA-seq.

CDR1 is given as SGHTA and CDR2 as FQGNSA, both from the germline V gene. The V end loses 5 bases and the J end loses 6 bases, and a stretch of 22 bases separates them. The cysteine opens and the phenylalanine closes a CDR3 of 17 amino acids. Here the CDR3 DNA is all that survives: 51 bases in frame from base 1. This clonotype was observed many times. Its cognate antigen has yet to be identified. Base quality data are lacking; no much larger clone is found one base away. Each patient had bone marrow sampled at the time of active disease. Ficoll-Hypaque density gradient centrifugation was used to isolate the bone marrow mononuclear cells. To remove myeloma plasma cells, the cells were labeled with CD138 magnetic microbeads on a MACS separator, and CD138-negative cells were then collected by negative selection. The purity of the isolated cells was checked by flow cytometry with CD138 antibodies on an Attune NxT. TRIzol reagent was used to extract total RNA, which was then quantified with a NanoDrop spectrophotometer. For each patient, paired RNA-seq and IR-seq were run on the CD138-negative bone marrow sample from that patient.

The sample taken for sequencing was a population of CD138-negative cells sorted from bone marrow. Read against the paper, the sample's cell subset or site label means: bone marrow mononuclear cells depleted of CD138+ plasma/myeloma cells by negative magnetic selection. The rearrangement combines TRBV7-2 with TRBJ1-4, and the D gene may be TRBD1, 6 bases matching. The receptor comes from a donor aged 40 or over with multiple myeloma. The CDR3 protein sequence reads: CASSPGAMGIGDEKLFF. DNA sequence: TGTGCCAGCAGCCCAGGGGCCATGGGGATCGGCGATGAAAAACTGTTTTTT. Beyond the CDR3, the reference TRBV7-2 and TRBJ1-4 genes provide the residues; the full variable domain reads: GAGVSQSPSNKVTEKGKDVELRCDPISGHTALYWYRQSLGQGLEFLIYFQGNSAPDKSGLPSDRFSAERTGGSVSTLTIQRTQQEDSAVYLCASSPGAMGIGDEKLFFGSGTQLSVL.